This T cell receptor (beta chain) was sequenced in a study of Ad26.COV2.S vaccination and SARS-CoV-2 variants. Findings and limits, study-wide: Post-vaccination spike-specific CD8+ and CD4+ T cell responses reportedly had substantial breadth.

Comments on this clone: Its antigen is unidentified. At one end, the junction sequence differs from germline, possibly due to a read error.

Specified treatment: around 19 received Ad26.COV2.S at low or high dose, single or two shots; about 5 received placebo; per-sample allocation not given. Vaccine and placebo recipients were sampled on day 63 after the first injection. Only in-frame clones appear in the TCRdb table, and some are missing; sequencing was by immunoSEQ multiplex PCR. The sample consists of 350,000 to 450,000 clones, around 89% of them appearing once. The CDR3 length is 12 residues. Germline V CDR1 and CDR2: MDHEN, SYDVKM. This rearrangement joins TRBV28 to TRBJ2-4; 10 nucleotides agree with TRBD1. The receptor comes from a person aged 18 to 65 who received the Ad26.COV2.S COVID-19 vaccine or a placebo. The source was peripheral blood, collected in a trial of Ad26.COV2.S vaccine versus placebo. CDR3 sequence: CASSSGQGRVDF. The CDR3, as DNA: TGTGCCAGCAGCTCGGGACAGGGGAGGGTGGACTTC.